This T cell receptor beta chain was recorded in a study of blood T cell repertoires in COVID-19. Libraries were prepared by immunoSEQ multiplex PCR; TCRdb keeps only in-frame clonotypes and omits some of them. This sample yields about 530,000 clones, of which 70% to 90% are seen a single time; under 8.5% belongs to the top ten. This clonotype originated in a woman aged 50 to 65 with COVID-19, enrolled during active disease. Sequencing input: peripheral blood.

The CDR3 region is CASSIGRGLSTEAFF. For the CDR3, the DNA is TGTGCCAGTAGTATAGGTAGGGGACTGAGCACTGAAGCTTTCTTT. J is TRBJ1-1 and V is TRBV19; possible D gene TRBD1, 5 bases. The CDR3 spans 15 residues. Trimming stripped 1 base from V and 4 bases from J, with 13 bases between. Per the germline V gene, CDR1 is LNHDA and CDR2 is SQIVND (reference sequence).